This T cell receptor (beta chain) appears in the sequencing data of a study of cytomegalovirus exposure and HLA in healthy donors (dated by TCRdb to the late 2010s). About the study as a whole: An earlier analysis of about 560 of the donors reported approximately 280 Gb of sequence data and around 100 million unique TCR beta sequences obtained from 150 million to 200 million T cells. An early release covering about 600 HLA-typed donors comprised about 300 gigabases of sequencing data and roughly 86 million unique TCR sequences. Of the 300 to 500 genotyped donors, less than 85% were placed in the genetic ancestry cluster associated with self-reported Caucasian donors. The study was designed to test whether signatures of past pathogen exposure could be identified by cataloging public T cell receptors. The study used immunosequencing to profile the T cell repertoires of approximately 650 subjects and linked those repertoires to cytomegalovirus serostatus. In addition to the first cohort of approximately 670 subjects, a separate validation cohort of 120 different subjects was used. To predict cytomegalovirus infection status, the study brought together high-throughput TCR immunosequencing, statistical association of individual TCRs with disease status, and machine learning. A later analysis re-examined previously published TCR beta repertoires from around 670 donors and added high-resolution HLA genotyping to investigate patterns of TCR occurrence. Rather than using new phenotypic data, the later analysis identified candidate immune exposures from TCR beta sequences and from how often those sequences occurred across donors. An earlier analysis of several hundred of the donors applied high-throughput TCR beta sequencing to assess whether each TCR beta V gene segment acted as functional or pseudogenic. Alongside the repertoire data, information on donor age, sex, ethnicity and CMV serostatus was compiled. In a later genetic analysis, genome-wide SNP genotypes for about three fifths of the roughly 670 donors were used, and that subset was treated as a discovery cohort. All discovery cohort repertoires had been generated on a single sequencing platform. HLA typing included class I and class II loci at four-digit resolution. Typing coverage differed by locus: A, B, C, DRB1 and DQB1 were typed in roughly 629-630 donors, DQA1 in 522, DPA1 in roughly 590, and DPB1 in just under 480. Because of strong linkage in the cohort, four or five DR-DQ haplotypes were treated as single units for association and clustering. Among roughly 400 genotyped donors of the cohort, an average of about 220,000 unique TCR beta nucleotide sequences was sequenced per donor, of which 15% to 20% were non-productive.

The cohort consisted of 666 healthy bone marrow donors. At the time of sampling, every cohort member was nominally healthy, though immune exposures that went unrecorded were likely present. The donor tested CMV seropositive and was one of the 289 seropositive cohort members. Each donor provided a peripheral blood sample, and peripheral blood mononuclear cells were used for TCR beta sequencing. The Qiagen DNeasy Blood Extraction Kit was used to extract genomic DNA from the blood cell samples. The method was the immunoSEQ multiplex PCR assay. For the multiplex PCR, a mixture combining 60 forward primers for TCR Vbeta segments and 13 reverse primers for TCR Jbeta segments was used. The CDR3 region of rearranged TCR beta genes was amplified from genomic DNA by a multiplex PCR assay. The amplified TCR beta libraries were sequenced on the Illumina HiSeq System as 87-base-pair reads. The study's own analysis went as follows. A later analysis counted about 76 million unique TCR beta chains across the 700 or so repertoires, and some 11 million of these chains were shared by at least two donors. Raw reads were error-corrected and collapsed into unique sequences by a nearest-neighbor algorithm in which closely related sequences were merged to remove PCR and sequencing errors. Alignment of CDR3 sequences to IMGT reference sequences was used to assign V, D and J gene segments. For a sequence to be retained, a match of at least six nucleotides to both a V gene segment and a J gene segment was required. A rearrangement was called productive if the CDR3 had no stop codons and remained in frame with V and J, and every other rearrangement was called non-productive. CDR3 was defined by IMGT convention, running from the second conserved V-encoded cysteine to the conserved J-encoded phenylalanine. Sequences without an unambiguous match to a single V gene segment were excluded from the earlier analysis of 500 to 700 of the donors. In an earlier analysis of a few hundred of the donors, V segments were called functional above 56.7% productive rearrangements and were called segregating when the between-donor standard deviation exceeded 5%. To diagnose cytomegalovirus status from the catalog of TCR beta chain sequences, a statistical classification framework was built. In a later analysis, V and J genes were assigned by comparing TCR nucleotide sequences against IMGT/GENE-DB human TR gene sequences. Using the TCRdist pipeline, a later analysis assigned CDR3 sequences along with most-parsimonious VDJ recombination scenarios. In a later analysis, every TCR beta chain was defined by the combination of its CDR3 amino acid sequence and its V-gene family, and reads without a unique V-gene family were dropped. To address suspected cross-contamination and a sequencing artifact, a later analysis removed 592 highly shared, low-generation-probability nucleotide sequences. A later analysis calculated a clonal expansion index for each public chain from normalized within-repertoire ranks of inferred template counts. In a later analysis, generation probabilities were computed with a VDJ recombination model fitted to out-of-frame rearrangements, and the resulting probabilities were checked against IGoR. Hypergeometric tests were used in a later analysis to score TCR-TCR, TCR-HLA and TCR-CMV co-occurrence, with a repertoire-size bias correction applied to the TCR pairs. A later analysis estimated false discovery rates by permuting HLA or CMV assignments 20 times. In a later analysis, co-occurring TCRs were grouped with DBSCAN, and TCRdist sequence similarity was added when clustering was performed within HLA-allele-positive subsets. Co-occurrence clustering excluded repertoires with fewer than 30,000 or more than 120,000 public chains, plus five with anomalous nucleotide sharing. The table comes from immuneACCESS by way of TCRdb, which keeps in-frame sequences with V and J called. Part of the clones is missing from these tables; in studies checked, under half for an unresolved V gene and the rest for unknown reasons. D and trimming come from the DNA, and the V and J calls and clone size come from that table. The table for this sample lists over 150,000 clones; about 76% of them were counted only once. The top ten hold approximately 8% of the sample.

A word on this clone: Its cognate antigen has yet to be identified. No much larger clone is present one base from it, and per-base qualities are unavailable.

Relative to germline, V is missing 1 base and J is missing 1 base, with 6 bases of the junction outside any gene match. The germline V gene provides CDR1 SGHAT and CDR2 FQNNGV. Measured from the cysteine to the phenylalanine, the CDR3 is 16 residues long. CDR3 DNA only is kept here, 48 bases in frame from base 1. Study-wide findings and limitations: A few of the identified cytomegalovirus-associated TCR beta chains were confirmed in vitro to be specific for cytomegalovirus antigens. A total of roughly 160 TCR beta chains were listed by the study as associated with cytomegalovirus. In an earlier analysis of about 550 of the donors, most TCR beta V segments were observed in productive rearrangements about 87% or about 30% of the time, broadly matching IMGT annotations. A later analysis reported that several top co-occurrence clusters appeared linked to parvovirus B19, influenza, CMV and Epstein-Barr virus. Most TCR sequences were observed very rarely across donors, whereas some public TCRs were present in many individuals. The classifier was reported to diagnose cytomegalovirus status with high specificity and sensitivity in both the original cohort and the validation cohort. Because counts were too low, about 15 rarely observed V segments, including chromosome 9 orphons, were left out of the earlier analysis of 587 of the donors. The 87-base-pair reads could not distinguish some IMGT-functional V segments, including TRBV6-2 and TRBV6-3, so those segments were excluded. A later genetic analysis associated a missense DCLRE1C variant with V-gene and J-gene trimming of TCR beta chains, and an independent cohort replicated the association. The only immune exposure information available for the cohort was CMV serostatus. Compared with equally common non-associated chains, HLA-associated TCR beta chains in a later analysis were more clonally expanded and had lower generation probabilities. Correlated functional status among segregating V segments might reflect linkage disequilibrium, but an unknown experimental factor could not be ruled out. Because HLA typing was missing for some donors at each locus, association tests included only the typed subset. It was suggested by the authors that the approach could potentially be generalized to other disease states and immunological phenotypes. Roughly uniform sequencing depth across donors was assumed in presence/absence analyses, although this assumption may not hold. A cluster of highly shared sequence variants was judged likely to be a technical artifact of the sequencing pipeline. A later analysis found that most CMV-associated TCR beta chains appeared HLA-restricted, with HLA associations seemingly driven largely by CMV exposure. Strong co-occurrence of HLA alleles, especially DR and DQ, made assigning TCR associations to individual alleles difficult. A later analysis associated 16,951 TCR beta sequences with specific HLA alleles at a false discovery rate of 0.05. A further reported finding was that TCR beta sequences accurately predicted the HLA-A and HLA-B alleles for most subjects in the first cohort. Only TCR beta chains were sequenced in this cohort, and the absence of alpha or paired-chain data limited detectable features. In a later analysis, the rate of TCR association differed among HLA loci, with DRB1 alleles having the most associated TCRs and HLA-C alleles having the fewest. According to a later genetic analysis, donors in an Asian-associated ancestry cluster had fewer N-insertions in productive TCRs than the approximately 700-donor mean.

The TCR sequence derives from a man aged 25 to 40 in good health and CMV-seropositive. Sequenced material: PBMCs. The sequence is built from TRBV11-2 and TRBJ2-7; 8 bases in the middle match TRBD1. Here is the DNA: TGTGCCAGCAGCTTAGTGGCAGGGGGCCGATCCTACGAGCAGTACTTC. This codes for CASSLVAGGRSYEQYF.